The rows below give T cell receptor beta chains drawn from one sample of a study of regulatory T cells in long-lasting Graves disease. TCRdb reanalysed the multiplex PCR reads using MiXCR and keeps one entry per CDR3 protein. The table has hundreds of thousands of distinct CDR3 sequences, roughly 14% seen once. This same sample was also taken into another study, of T cells in Graves' hyperthyroidism and ophthalmopathy.

Sequenced material: peripheral blood mononuclear cells (PBMCs), taken at new diagnosis, from a patient treated with antithyroid drugs. The receptors come from a man aged 25-45 years with Graves disease. Each CDR3 is given with its conserved first and last residue. Clone size appears in some rows only: once, few, many, or a class for an expanded clone.

cdr3_length clone_size v_call cdr3_aa
15 few TRBV20-1 CSWRAGGFSTYEQYF
14 many TRBV11-2 CASSLDGGFHEQYF
18 - TRBV6-1 CASRGLAGLNPRVNEQFF
14 few TRBV27 CASSLPGITGELFF
14 many TRBV12-3/TRBV12-4 CASSFSSGYTEAFF
15 many TRBV7-9 CASSKTALKGYEQYF
14 many TRBV5-1 CASSSDRGDYGYTF
15 - TRBV11-2 CASQLFGRKNSPLHF
16 few TRBV4-2 CASSQDPPPGVAEAFF
16 few TRBV5-5 CASKRDRTSYHYEQYF